This TCR beta chain comes out of a study of cytomegalovirus exposure and HLA in healthy donors. Whole-study context: Of the donors genotyped, 300 to 500 in all, 81% fell in the Caucasian-associated ancestry cluster.

Note on this clone: Its antigen is not known.

Trimming left V 1 base short and J 10 bases short, with 14 bases between. Germline loops: CDR1 SNHLY, CDR2 FYNNEI. The CDR3 extends over 14 amino acids. Notes on the study in general: In a later analysis, TCR beta V- and J-gene trimming showed a link to a missense DCLRE1C variant. In an earlier analysis, most TCR beta V segments were productive about 87% or about 30% of the time.

Amplification used 60 Vbeta primers and 13 Jbeta primers. Assay used: immunoSEQ multiplex PCR; TCRdb lists only in-frame clones, some missing. The table includes around 110,000 clones, roughly 76% detected once. This clonotype originated in a man in his late teens or twenties in good health and CMV-seronegative. Specimen: PBMCs. This sequence joins TRBV2 and TRBJ2-1; perhaps TRBD1 as D (5 bases). In DNA form, the CDR3 reads TGTGCCAGCAGTGAAGTCTGGGGCCTTGGGGAGCAGTTCTTC. Translating gives CASSEVWGLGEQFF.